This T cell receptor beta chain comes out of a study of cytomegalovirus exposure and HLA in healthy donors. General study findings and limits: A later analysis linked a missense DCLRE1C variant to TCR beta V- and J-gene trimming.

Primers included in the PCR were 60 Vbeta and 13 Jbeta primers. The assay was immunoSEQ multiplex PCR, and TCRdb's table has in-frame clones only and misses some. The sample records some 150,000 clones, around 10% being singletons. Points on this clone: The antigen remains unidentified.

Per the germline V gene, CDR1 is PRHDT and CDR2 is FYEKMQ (reference sequence). The V segment lost 5 bases and the J segment 4 bases; nucleotides outside the gene matches: 9. The CDR3 has 15 residues. This sequence originates from a male donor in good health and CMV-seronegative. The chain joins TRBV13 to TRBJ2-3; 7 nucleotides match TRBD2. Sequencing was performed on PBMCs. This chain's CDR3 is CASSPFSAGADTQYF. DNA of the CDR3: TGTGCCAGCAGCCCATTTTCGGCGGGAGCAGATACGCAGTATTTT.